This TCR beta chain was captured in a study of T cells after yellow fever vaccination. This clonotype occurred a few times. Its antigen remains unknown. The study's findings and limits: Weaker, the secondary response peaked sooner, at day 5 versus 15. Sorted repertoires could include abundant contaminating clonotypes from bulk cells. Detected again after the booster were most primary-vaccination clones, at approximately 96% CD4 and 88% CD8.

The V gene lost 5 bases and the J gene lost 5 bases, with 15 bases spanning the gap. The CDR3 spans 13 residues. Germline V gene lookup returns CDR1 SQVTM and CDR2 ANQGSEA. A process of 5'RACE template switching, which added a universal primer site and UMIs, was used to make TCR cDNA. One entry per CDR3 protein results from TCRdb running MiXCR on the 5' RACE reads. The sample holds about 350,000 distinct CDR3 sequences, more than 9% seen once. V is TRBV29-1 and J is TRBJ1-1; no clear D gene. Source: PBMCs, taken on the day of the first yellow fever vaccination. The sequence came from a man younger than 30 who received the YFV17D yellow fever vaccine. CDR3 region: CSVSQRSSTEAFF. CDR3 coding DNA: TGCAGCGTTTCCCAGCGATCGAGTACTGAAGCTTTCTTT. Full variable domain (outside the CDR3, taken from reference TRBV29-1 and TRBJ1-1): SAVISQKPSRDICQRGTSLTIQCQVDSQVTMMFWYRQQPGQSLTLIATANQGSEATYESGFVIDKFPISRPNLTFSTLTVSNMSPEDSSIYLCSVSQRSSTEAFFGQGTRLTVV.